These 19 T cell receptor beta chains share one sample of origin, sequenced in a study of shared T cell receptors in the human thymus. Method: immunoSEQ multiplex PCR; TCRdb's copy keeps in-frame clones and lacks some. The repertoire holds hundreds of thousands of clones, with around 87% as singletons. These data are also associated with another study on human thymus T cells.

What was sequenced was thymocytes. The receptors come from a boy under three years old with a congenital heart defect.

This clone was observed a handful of times. This sequence joins TRBV25-1 and TRBJ2-3; 7 bases map to TRBD1. The CDR3 runs to 13 residues. With V trimmed by 11 bases and J by 6 bases, 11 bases remained unmatched. Germline assignment: CDR1 MGHDK and CDR2 SYGVNS. CDR3 region: CAFSPKQGDTQYF. In nucleotides, the CDR3 is TGTGCCTTTAGCCCCAAACAGGGGGATACGCAGTATTTT.

V usage is TRBV7-9 and J usage is TRBJ2-7; D perhaps matches TRBD1 (6 bases). There are 12 residues in the CDR3. V was cut by 5 bases and J by 6 bases, with 11 bases left in between. CDR1 is SEHNR, CDR2 FQNEAQ, per germline (reference sequence). The CDR3 reads CASSPADSEQYF. CDR3 DNA: TGTGCCAGCAGCCCAGCGGACAGCGAGCAGTACTTC.

The genes are TRBV11-2 and TRBJ2-1; D is perhaps TRBD2 (6 bases). Germline loops: CDR1 SGHAT, CDR2 FQNNGV. The CDR3 is made up of 16 amino acids. V was trimmed by 3 bases and J by 3 bases, leaving 15 bases between them. The CDR3 here is CASSLSGSFNYNEQFF. CDR3 bases: TGTGCCAGCAGCTTGTCCGGGAGTTTTAACTACAATGAGCAGTTCTTC.

This sequence joins TRBV7-9 and TRBJ2-4, with 7 bases aligning to TRBD1. Trimming took 3 bases from V and 4 from J; bases not matched to a gene: 9. The germline V gene has CDR1 SEHNR and CDR2 FQNEAQ (reference sequence). The CDR3 consists of 16 residues. The CDR3 sequence is CASSLGWTGRKNIQYF. CDR3 bases: TGTGCCAGCAGCTTGGGTTGGACAGGAAGGAAAAACATTCAGTACTTC.

The chain recombines TRBV15 with TRBJ2-1, with D perhaps TRBD1 (7 bases). The germline gives CDR1 LNHNV, CDR2 YYDKDF (reference sequence). This CDR3 is built from 19 residues. Trimming shortened V by 0 bases and J by 3 bases, and 21 bases separated the two germline ends. The CDR3 loop reads CATSRDVSTPGDSYNEQFF. The CDR3 DNA reads TGTGCCACCAGCAGAGATGTGTCCACCCCGGGGGACAGCTACAATGAGCAGTTCTTC. The variable domain in full, with the rest retrieved from reference TRBV15 and TRBJ2-1, is DAMVIQNPRYQVTQFGKPVTLSCSQTLNHNVMYWYQQKSSQAPKLLFHYYDKDFNNEADTPDNFQSRRPNTSFCFLDIRSPGLGDTAMYLCATSRDVSTPGDSYNEQFFGPGTRLTVL.

The chain carries TRBV6-1 and TRBJ2-5; 8 bases fit TRBD1. CDR1 and CDR2 from the germline V gene are MNHNS and SASEGT. There are 15 residues in the CDR3. Trimming cost V 4 bases and J 4 bases; bases outside gene matches: 8. In DNA form, the CDR3 reads TGTGCCAGCAGTGCGGACGGACAGGGTGGAGAGACCCAGTACTTC. Protein: CASSADGQGGETQYF.

Only one count was recorded for this clone. V usage is TRBV30 and J usage is TRBJ2-7, with 9 bases aligning to TRBD2. CDR3 length equals 17 residues. Germline V CDR1 and CDR2: GTSNPN, SVGIG (reference sequence). The V segment lost 3 bases and the J segment 5 bases; nucleotides outside the gene matches: 17. CDR3 bases: TGTGCCTGGAGCCCCCGTCGTGTAGCGGGAGTTATCAACGAGCAGTACTTC. It codes for CAWSPRRVAGVINEQYF.

The chain has TRBV4-3 and TRBJ1-2; 9 positions match TRBD1. The CDR3 totals 16 residues. The V and J ends lost 0 bases and 2 bases, in that order; junction bases with no gene match: 4. Germline V lookup: CDR1 LGHNA, CDR2 YSLEER. The CDR3 DNA follows: TGCGCCAGCAGCCAAGAGGGGGACAGGGCCAACTATGGCTACACCTTC. Amino acid sequence: CASSQEGDRANYGYTF.

The V gene is TRBV28, the J gene TRBJ1-2; TRBD1 aligns across 8 bases. This CDR3 comprises 17 residues. The V and J ends lost 4 bases and 6 bases, in that order; junction bases with no gene match: 16. Germline loops: CDR1 MDHEN, CDR2 SYDVKM. CDR3 amino acids: CASSSDRDNCGADGYTF. CDR3 nucleotides: TGTGCCAGCAGTTCGGACAGGGATAACTGTGGGGCGGATGGCTACACCTTC.

The rearrangement uses TRBV5-5 and TRBJ1-2, with a weak D call TRBD1 (5 bases). V was pared by 2 bases and J by 13 bases, with 21 bases between. Germline-derived CDR1 and CDR2 are SGHKS and YYEKEE (reference sequence). CDR3 length: 14 residues. This chain's CDR3 is CASSFIPPRGAATF. The DNA for the CDR3 is TGTGCCAGCAGCTTCATACCGCCAAGGGGCGCGGCCACCTTC.

V and J are TRBV27 and TRBJ2-1; 9 nucleotides line up with TRBD2. V gave up 8 bases and J gave up 6 bases; unmatched junction bases: 11. The CDR3 runs to 15 residues. Per the germline V gene, CDR1 is MNHEY and CDR2 is SMNVEV (reference sequence). Here the CDR3 DNA reads TGTGCCAGCCGAAAACGACTAGCGGAGATCAATGAGCAGTTCTTC. Its translation: CASRKRLAEINEQFF.

The rearrangement joins TRBV6-6 to TRBJ2-1, with D possibly TRBD1 on 6 matching bases. V gave up 4 bases and J gave up 7 bases, with 11 bases separating them. Looked up from germline, CDR1 is MNHNY and CDR2 is SVGAGI (reference sequence). There are 13 residues in the CDR3. The CDR3 nucleotides are TGTGCCAGCAGTTTATTGCAGGGGAATGAGCAGTTCTTC. This encodes CASSLLQGNEQFF.

This sequence joins TRBV5-8 and TRBJ2-6; D remains ambiguous. Germline V gene sequence: CDR1 SGHTS, CDR2 YDEGEE. The ends were cut back, 4 bases at V and 1 base at J, with 9 bases in the middle. This CDR3 is 15 amino acids long. The CDR3 loop reads CASSEPRSGANVLTF. The CDR3 nucleotides read TGTGCCAGCAGCGAACCCCGGTCTGGGGCCAACGTCCTGACTTTC.

The V gene is TRBV4-2, the J gene TRBJ1-2; unclear D gene. This CDR3 is built from 14 residues. Trimming pared 1 base from V and 2 bases from J, leaving 8 bases between. Germline V lookup: CDR1 LGHNA, CDR2 YNFKEQ. CDR3 nucleotide sequence: TGTGCCAGCAGCCAAGGGTCGGGGAACTATGGCTACACCTTC. Protein product: CASSQGSGNYGYTF.

J is TRBJ1-4 and V is TRBV7-9; maybe TRBD1 (6 bases). The CDR3 extends over 16 amino acids. V lost 6 bases to trimming and J lost 4 bases, with 18 bases between them. CDR1 SEHNR and CDR2 FQNEAQ come from the germline V gene (reference sequence). The CDR3 coding sequence is TGTGCCAGCAGTTATGACAGGCCGCGCGGTAATGAAAAACTGTTTTTT. This gives the protein CASSYDRPRGNEKLFF.

V is TRBV28 and J is TRBJ2-7, with 7 bases lining up with TRBD1. CDR3 length equals 16 residues. Germline CDR1 is MDHEN and CDR2 is SYDVKM. The V segment lost 7 bases and the J segment 1 base; nucleotides outside the gene matches: 13. The CDR3 loop reads CASTPFPPGGSYEQYF. In DNA, the CDR3 is TGTGCCAGCACCCCGTTTCCCCCAGGGGGTTCCTACGAGCAGTACTTC.

The chain is built from TRBV6-1 and TRBJ2-7; TRBD2 might be the D (5 bases). The germline gives CDR1 MNHNS, CDR2 SASEGT. This CDR3 is built from 12 residues. V was cut by 8 bases and J by 4 bases, with 12 bases left in between. CDR3 in amino acids: CASRRPPYEQYF. Written as DNA, the CDR3 is TGTGCCAGCCGGAGGCCACCTTACGAGCAGTACTTC.

The chain joins TRBV25-1 to TRBJ1-2; D possibly corresponds to TRBD1 (6 bases). Germline CDR1 MGHDK, CDR2 SYGVNS. The length of the CDR3 is 16 residues. Trimming left V 2 bases short and J 8 bases short, with 21 bases between. The CDR3 nucleotides read TGTGCCAGCAGTGAACACCGGGACAAGGATAAACGGGGCTACACCTTC. Translating gives CASSEHRDKDKRGYTF.

The chain joins TRBV21-1 to TRBJ2-2; TRBD2 is the table's D call and was not checked against the DNA. TRBV21-1 is classified as a pseudogene. This CDR3 is 16 amino acids long. The CDR3 loop reads CASSKREGVNTGELFF. The CDR3 coding sequence is TGTGCCAGCAGCAAAAGGGAGGGAGTGAACACCGGGGAGCTGTTTTTT.